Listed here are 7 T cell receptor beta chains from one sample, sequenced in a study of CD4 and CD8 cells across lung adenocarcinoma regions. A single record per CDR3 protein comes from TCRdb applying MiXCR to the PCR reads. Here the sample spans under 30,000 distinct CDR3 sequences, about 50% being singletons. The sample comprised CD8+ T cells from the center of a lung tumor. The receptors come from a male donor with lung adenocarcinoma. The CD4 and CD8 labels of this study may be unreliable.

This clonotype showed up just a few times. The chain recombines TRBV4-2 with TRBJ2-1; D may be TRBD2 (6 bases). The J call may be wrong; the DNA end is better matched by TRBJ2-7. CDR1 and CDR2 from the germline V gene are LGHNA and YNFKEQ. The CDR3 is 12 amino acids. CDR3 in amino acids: CASSLPSDEQYF. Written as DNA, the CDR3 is TGTGCCAGCAGCCTCCCTAGCGACGAGCAGTACTTC.

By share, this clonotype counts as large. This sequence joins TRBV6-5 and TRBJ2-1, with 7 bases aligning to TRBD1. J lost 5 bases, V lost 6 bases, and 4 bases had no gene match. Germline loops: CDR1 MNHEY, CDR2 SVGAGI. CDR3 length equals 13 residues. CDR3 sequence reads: CASRRDRNNEQFF. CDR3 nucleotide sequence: TGTGCCAGCAGGAGGGACAGAAACAATGAGCAGTTCTTC.

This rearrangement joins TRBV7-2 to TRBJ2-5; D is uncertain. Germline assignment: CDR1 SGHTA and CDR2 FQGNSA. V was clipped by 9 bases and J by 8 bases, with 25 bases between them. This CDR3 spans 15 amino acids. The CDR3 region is CARSHLFNSPDTQYF. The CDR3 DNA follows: TGTGCCAGGAGCCATCTTTTTAATTCTCCAGATACCCAGTACTTC.

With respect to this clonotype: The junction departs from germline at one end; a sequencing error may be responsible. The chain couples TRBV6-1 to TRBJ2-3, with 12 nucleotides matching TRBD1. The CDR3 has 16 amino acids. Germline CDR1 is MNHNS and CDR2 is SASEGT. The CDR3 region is CACRGDRGPDRATQYF. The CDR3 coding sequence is TGTGCTTGTCGGGGGGACAGGGGGCCCGACCGAGCTACGCAGTACTTT.

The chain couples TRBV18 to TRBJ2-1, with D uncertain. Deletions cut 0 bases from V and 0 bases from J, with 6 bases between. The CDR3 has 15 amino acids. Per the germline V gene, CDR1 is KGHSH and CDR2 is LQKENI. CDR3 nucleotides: TGTGCCAGCTCACCACCGGACGTCTCCTACAATGAGCAGTTCTTC. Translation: CASSPPDVSYNEQFF.

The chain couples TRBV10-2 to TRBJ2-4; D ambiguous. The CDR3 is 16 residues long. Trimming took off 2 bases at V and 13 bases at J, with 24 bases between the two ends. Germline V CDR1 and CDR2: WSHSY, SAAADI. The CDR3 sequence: CASSEPARRAKNTQYF. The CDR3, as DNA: TGCGCCAGCAGTGAGCCGGCGCGGCGAGCCAAAAACACGCAGTACTTC.

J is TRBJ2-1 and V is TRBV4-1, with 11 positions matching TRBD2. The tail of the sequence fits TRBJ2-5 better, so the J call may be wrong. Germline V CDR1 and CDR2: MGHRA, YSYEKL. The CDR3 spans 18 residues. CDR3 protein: CASSPQTPSGGRQETQYF. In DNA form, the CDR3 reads TGCGCCAGCAGCCCACAGACCCCTAGCGGGGGGCGACAAGAGACCCAGTACTTC.